This TCR beta chain was recorded in a study of blood T cells in healthy people across ages. This clonotype was found a few times. Its antigen is unknown. A second PCR of roughly 7 to 11 cycles used a sample-barcoded 5' primer and a J-beta primer mix. TCRdb analysed the 5' RACE reads with MiXCR anew, one entry per CDR3 protein. The sample has under 2 million distinct CDR3 sequences; roughly 32% are singletons. Germline V gives CDR1 SEHNR, CDR2 FQNEAQ (reference sequence). V trimming: 1 base; J trimming: 1 base; junction bases outside the gene matches: 8. This CDR3 is built from 17 residues. Study observations and caveats: Versus aged donors, long-lived donors had higher diversity and more naive CD4+ cells. A strong correlation between TCR beta diversity and naive T cell percentage was seen.

Sequences were obtained from blood. The J gene is TRBJ2-3, the V gene TRBV7-9; 7 bases line up with TRBD2. This TCR derives from a woman aged 25 to 39 in good health. CDR3 bases: TGTGCCAGCAGCTTAGGGGGCCTAGCGGCCCGCACAGATACGCAGTATTTT. Its protein is CASSLGGLAARTDTQYF.